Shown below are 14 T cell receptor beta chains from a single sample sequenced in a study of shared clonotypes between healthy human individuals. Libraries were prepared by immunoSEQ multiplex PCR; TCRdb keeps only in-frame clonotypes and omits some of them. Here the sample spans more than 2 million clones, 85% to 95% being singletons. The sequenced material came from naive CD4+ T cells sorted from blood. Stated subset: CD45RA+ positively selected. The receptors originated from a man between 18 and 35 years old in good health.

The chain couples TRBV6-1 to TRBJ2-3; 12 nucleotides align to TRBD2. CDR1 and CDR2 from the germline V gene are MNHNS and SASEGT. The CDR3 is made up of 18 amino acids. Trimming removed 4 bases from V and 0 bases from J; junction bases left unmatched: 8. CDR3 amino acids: CASSAKRLAGASTDTQYF. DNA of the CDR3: TGTGCCAGCAGTGCAAAGAGACTAGCGGGAGCTAGCACAGATACGCAGTATTTT.

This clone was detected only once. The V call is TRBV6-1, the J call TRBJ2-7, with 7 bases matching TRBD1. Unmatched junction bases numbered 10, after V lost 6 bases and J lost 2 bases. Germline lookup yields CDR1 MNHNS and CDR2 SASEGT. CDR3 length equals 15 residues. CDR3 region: CASRLMSQGAYEQYF. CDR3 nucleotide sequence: TGTGCCAGCAGGCTAATGTCCCAGGGGGCCTACGAGCAGTACTTC.

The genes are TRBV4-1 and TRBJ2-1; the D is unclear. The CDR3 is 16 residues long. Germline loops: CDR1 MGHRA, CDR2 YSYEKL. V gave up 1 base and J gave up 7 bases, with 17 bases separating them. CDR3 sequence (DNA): TGCGCCAGCAGCCAAGGAGGTTTGAATTTAAGGAATGAGCAGTTCTTC. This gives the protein CASSQGGLNLRNEQFF.

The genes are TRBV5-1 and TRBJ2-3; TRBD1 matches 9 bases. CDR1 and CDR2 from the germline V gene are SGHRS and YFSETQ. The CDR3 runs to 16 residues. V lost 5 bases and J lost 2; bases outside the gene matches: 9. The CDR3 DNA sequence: TGCGCCAGCAGTTTTGGACAGGGGCCTCACACAGATACGCAGTATTTT. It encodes CASSFGQGPHTDTQYF.

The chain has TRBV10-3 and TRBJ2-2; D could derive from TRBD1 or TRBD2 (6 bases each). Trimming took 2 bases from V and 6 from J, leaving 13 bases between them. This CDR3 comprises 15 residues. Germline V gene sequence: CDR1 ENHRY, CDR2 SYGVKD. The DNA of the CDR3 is TGTGCCATCAGTGAGAGGGGGGCCTCACCCGGGGAGCTGTTTTTT. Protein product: CAISERGASPGELFF.

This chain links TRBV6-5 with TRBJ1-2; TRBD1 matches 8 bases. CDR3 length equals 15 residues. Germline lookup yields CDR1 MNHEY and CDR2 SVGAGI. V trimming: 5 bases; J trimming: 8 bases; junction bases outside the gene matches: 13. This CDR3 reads CASSTPDRGSRGYTF. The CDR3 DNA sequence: TGTGCCAGCAGTACACCCGACAGGGGATCTCGCGGCTACACCTTC.

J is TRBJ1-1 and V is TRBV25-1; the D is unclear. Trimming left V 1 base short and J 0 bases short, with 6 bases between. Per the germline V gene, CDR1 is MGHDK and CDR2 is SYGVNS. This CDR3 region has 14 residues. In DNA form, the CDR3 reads TGTGCCAGCAGTGAATTGAGTATGAACACTGAAGCTTTCTTT. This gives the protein CASSELSMNTEAFF.

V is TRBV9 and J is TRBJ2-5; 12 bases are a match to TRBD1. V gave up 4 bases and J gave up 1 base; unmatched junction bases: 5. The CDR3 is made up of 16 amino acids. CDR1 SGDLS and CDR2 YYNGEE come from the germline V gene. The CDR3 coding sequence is TGTGCCAGCAGCCCTGGGACAGGGGGCGGCCAAGAGACCCAGTACTTC. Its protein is CASSPGTGGGQETQYF.

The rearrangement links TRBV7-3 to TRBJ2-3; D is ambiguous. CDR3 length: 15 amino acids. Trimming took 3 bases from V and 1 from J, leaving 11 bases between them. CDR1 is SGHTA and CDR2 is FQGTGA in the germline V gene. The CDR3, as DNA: TGTGCCAGCAGCTTGGCAAGAAGGGGCACAGATACGCAGTATTTT. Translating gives CASSLARRGTDTQYF.

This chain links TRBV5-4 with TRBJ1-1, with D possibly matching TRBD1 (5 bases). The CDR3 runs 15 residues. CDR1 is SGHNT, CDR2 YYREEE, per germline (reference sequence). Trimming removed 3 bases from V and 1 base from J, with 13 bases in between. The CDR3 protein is CASSSGGSRNTEAFF. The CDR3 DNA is TGTGCCAGCAGCTCCGGGGGGTCGCGGAACACTGAAGCTTTCTTT.

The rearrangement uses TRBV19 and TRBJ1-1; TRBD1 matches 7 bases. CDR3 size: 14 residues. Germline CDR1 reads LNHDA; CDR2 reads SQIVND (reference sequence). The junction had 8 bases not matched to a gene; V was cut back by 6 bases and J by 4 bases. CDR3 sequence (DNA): TGTGCCAGTAGGGGGACAGCCCTCCGCACTGAAGCTTTCTTT. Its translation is CASRGTALRTEAFF.

DNA for the CDR3: TGCGCCAGCAGCCATCTAGCGGGATCCTACAATGAGCAGTTCTTC. Translated: CASSHLAGSYNEQFF. The chain combines TRBV4-1 with TRBJ2-1; 9 bases agree with TRBD2. With V trimmed by 3 bases and J by 1 base, 1 base remained unmatched. Germline loops: CDR1 MGHRA, CDR2 YSYEKL. The length of the CDR3 is 15 residues.

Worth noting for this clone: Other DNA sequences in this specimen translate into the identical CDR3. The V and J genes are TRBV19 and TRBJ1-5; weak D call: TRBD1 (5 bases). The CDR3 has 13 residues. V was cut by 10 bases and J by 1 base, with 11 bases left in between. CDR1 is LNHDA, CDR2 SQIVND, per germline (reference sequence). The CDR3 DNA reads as TGTGCCACTAGCGGGGCCAGCAATCAGCCCCAGCATTTT. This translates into CATSGASNQPQHF. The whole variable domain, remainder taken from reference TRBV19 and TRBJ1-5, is DGGITQSPKYLFRKEGQNVTLSCEQNLNHDAMYWYRQDPGQGLRLIYYSQIVNDFQKGDIAEGYSVSREKKESFPLTVTSAQKNPTAFYLCATSGASNQPQHFGDGTRLSIL.

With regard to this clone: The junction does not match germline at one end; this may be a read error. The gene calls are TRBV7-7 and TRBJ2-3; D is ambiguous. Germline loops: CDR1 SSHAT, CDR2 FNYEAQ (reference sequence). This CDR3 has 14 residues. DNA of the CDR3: TGTGCTAGCAGCTTATCCCTAGGCACAGATACGCAGTATTTT. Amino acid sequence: CASSLSLGTDTQYF.